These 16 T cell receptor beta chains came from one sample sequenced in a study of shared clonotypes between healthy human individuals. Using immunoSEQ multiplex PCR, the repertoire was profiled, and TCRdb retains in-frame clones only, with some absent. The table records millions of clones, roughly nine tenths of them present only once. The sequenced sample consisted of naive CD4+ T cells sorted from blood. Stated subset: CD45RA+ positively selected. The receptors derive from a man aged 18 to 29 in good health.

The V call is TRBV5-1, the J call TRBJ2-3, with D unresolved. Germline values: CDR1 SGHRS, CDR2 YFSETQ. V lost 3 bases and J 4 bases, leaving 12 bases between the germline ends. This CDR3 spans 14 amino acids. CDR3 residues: CASSYGVEADTQYF. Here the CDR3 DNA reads TGCGCCAGCAGCTATGGCGTAGAGGCAGATACGCAGTATTTT.

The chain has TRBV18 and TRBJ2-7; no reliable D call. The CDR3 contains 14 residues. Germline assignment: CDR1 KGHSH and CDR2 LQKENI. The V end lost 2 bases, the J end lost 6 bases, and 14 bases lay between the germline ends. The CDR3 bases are TGTGCCAGCTCACCAGAACAGTTGACGAGCGAGCAGTACTTC. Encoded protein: CASSPEQLTSEQYF.

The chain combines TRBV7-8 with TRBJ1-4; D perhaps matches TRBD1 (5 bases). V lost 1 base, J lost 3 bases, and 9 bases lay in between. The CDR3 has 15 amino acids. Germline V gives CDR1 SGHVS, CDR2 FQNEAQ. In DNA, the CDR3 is TGTGCCAGCAGCTTAGTGGGGGGGGCTAATGAAAAACTGTTTTTT. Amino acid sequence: CASSLVGGANEKLFF.

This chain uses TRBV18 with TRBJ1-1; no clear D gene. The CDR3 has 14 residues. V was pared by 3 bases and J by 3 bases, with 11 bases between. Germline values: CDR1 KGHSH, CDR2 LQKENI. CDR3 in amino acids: CASSPREVDTEAFF. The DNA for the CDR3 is TGTGCCAGCTCACCTCGTGAGGTCGACACTGAAGCTTTCTTT. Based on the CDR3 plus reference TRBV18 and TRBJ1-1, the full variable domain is NAGVMQNPRHLVRRRGQEARLRCSPMKGHSHVYWYRQLPEEGLKFMVYLQKENIIDESGMPKERFSAEFPKEGPSILRIQQVVRGDSAAYFCASSPREVDTEAFFGQGTRLTVV.

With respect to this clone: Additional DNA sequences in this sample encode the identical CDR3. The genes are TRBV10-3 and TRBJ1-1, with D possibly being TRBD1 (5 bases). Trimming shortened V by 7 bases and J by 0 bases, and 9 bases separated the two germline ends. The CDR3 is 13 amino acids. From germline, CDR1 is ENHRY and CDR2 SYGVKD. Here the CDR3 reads CAITGHLNTEAFF. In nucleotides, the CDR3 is TGTGCCATCACCGGACACTTGAACACTGAAGCTTTCTTT.

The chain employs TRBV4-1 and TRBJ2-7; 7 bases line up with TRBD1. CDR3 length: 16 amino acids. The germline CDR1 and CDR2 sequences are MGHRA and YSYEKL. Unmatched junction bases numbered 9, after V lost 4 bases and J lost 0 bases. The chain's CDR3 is CASSPPDRVGSYEQYF. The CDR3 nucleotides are TGCGCCAGCAGCCCACCAGACAGGGTTGGCTCCTACGAGCAGTACTTC.

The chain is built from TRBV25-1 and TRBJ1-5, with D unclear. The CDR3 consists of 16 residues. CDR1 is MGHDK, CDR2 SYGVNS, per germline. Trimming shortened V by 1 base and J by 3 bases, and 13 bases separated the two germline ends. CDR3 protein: CASSEWAGDANQPQHF. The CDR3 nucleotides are TGTGCCAGCAGTGAATGGGCAGGAGACGCCAATCAGCCCCAGCATTTT.

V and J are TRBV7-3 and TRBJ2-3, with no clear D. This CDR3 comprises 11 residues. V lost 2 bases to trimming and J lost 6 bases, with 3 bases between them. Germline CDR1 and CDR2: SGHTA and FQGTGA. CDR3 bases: TGTGCCAGCAGCTTATTGGATACGCAGTATTTT. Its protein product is CASSLLDTQYF.

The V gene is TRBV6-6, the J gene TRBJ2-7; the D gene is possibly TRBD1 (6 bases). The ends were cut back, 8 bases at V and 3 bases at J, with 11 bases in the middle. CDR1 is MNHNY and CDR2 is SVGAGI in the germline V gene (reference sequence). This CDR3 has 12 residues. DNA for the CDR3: TGTGCCAGCGGGCAGGGGTACTACGAGCAGTACTTC. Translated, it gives CASGQGYYEQYF.

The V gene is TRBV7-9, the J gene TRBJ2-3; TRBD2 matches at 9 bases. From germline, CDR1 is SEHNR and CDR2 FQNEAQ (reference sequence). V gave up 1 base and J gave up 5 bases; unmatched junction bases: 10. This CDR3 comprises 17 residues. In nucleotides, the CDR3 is TGTGCCAGCAGCTTAGGGCGGCGCGGGGGGGTTGGAGATACGCAGTATTTT. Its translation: CASSLGRRGGVGDTQYF.

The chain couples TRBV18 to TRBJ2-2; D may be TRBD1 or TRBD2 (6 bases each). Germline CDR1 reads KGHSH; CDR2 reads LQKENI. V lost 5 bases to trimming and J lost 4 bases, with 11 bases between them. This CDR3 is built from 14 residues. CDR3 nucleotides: TGTGCCAGCTCAACGGAGGGGGTCACCGGGGAGCTGTTTTTT. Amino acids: CASSTEGVTGELFF.

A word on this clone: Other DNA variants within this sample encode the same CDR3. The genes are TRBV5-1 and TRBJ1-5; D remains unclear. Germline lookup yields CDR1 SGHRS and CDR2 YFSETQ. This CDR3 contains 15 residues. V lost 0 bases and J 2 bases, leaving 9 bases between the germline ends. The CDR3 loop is CASSLGGEGNQPQHF. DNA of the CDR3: TGCGCCAGCAGCTTGGGGGGAGAGGGCAATCAGCCCCAGCATTTT.

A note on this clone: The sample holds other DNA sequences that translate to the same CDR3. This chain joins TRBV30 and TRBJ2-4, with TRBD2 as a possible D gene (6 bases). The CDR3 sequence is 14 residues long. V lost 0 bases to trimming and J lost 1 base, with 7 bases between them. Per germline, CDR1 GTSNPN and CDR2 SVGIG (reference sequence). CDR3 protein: CAWSVGGAKNIQYF. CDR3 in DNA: TGTGCCTGGAGTGTTGGAGGGGCCAAAAACATTCAGTACTTC.

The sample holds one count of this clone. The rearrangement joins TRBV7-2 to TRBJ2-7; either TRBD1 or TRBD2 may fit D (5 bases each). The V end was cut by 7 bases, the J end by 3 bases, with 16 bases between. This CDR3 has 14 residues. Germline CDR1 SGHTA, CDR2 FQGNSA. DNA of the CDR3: TGTGCCAGCACGACCGCGCCAGGGAGCTACGAGCAGTACTTC. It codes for CASTTAPGSYEQYF.

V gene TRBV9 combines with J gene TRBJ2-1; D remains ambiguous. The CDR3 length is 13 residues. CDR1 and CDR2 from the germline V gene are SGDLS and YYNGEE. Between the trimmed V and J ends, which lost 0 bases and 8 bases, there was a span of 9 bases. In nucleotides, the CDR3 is TGTGCCAGCAGCGTAGTTCGGTCCGATGAGCAGTTCTTC. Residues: CASSVVRSDEQFF.

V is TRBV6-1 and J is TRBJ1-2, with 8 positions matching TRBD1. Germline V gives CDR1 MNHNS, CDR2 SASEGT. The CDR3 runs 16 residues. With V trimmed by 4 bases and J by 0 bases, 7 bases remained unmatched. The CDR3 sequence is CASSAGGGFTNYGYTF. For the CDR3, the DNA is TGTGCCAGCAGTGCAGGGGGCGGATTTACTAACTATGGCTACACCTTC.